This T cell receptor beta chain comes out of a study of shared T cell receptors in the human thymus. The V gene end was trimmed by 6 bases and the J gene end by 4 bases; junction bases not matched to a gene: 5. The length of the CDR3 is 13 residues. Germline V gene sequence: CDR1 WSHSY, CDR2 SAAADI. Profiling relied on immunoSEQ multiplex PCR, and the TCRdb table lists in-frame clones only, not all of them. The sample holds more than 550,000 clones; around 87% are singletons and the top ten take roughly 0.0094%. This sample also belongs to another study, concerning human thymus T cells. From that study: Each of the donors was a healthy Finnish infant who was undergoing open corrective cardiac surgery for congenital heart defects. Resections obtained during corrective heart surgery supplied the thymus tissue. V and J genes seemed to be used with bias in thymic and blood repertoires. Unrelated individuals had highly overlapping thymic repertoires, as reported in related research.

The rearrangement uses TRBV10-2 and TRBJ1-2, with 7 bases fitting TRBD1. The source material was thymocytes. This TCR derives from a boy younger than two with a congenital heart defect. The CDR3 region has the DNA TGCGCCAGCAGCGGGACAGCTGTCTATGGCTACACCTTC. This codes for CASSGTAVYGYTF.